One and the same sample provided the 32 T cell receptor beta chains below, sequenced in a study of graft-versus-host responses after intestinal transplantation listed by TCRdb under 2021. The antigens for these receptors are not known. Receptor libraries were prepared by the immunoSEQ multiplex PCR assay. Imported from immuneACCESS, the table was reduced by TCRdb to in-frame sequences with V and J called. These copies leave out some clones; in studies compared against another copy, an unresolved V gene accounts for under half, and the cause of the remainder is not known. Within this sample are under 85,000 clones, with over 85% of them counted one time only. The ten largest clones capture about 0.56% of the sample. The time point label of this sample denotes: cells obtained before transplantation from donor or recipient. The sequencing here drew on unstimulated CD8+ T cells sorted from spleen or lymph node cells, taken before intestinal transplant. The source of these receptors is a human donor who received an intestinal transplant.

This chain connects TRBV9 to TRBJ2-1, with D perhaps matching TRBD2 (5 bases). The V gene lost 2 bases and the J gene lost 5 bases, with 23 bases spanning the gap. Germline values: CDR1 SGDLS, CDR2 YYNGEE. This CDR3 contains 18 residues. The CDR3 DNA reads TGTGCCAGCAGCGTCCGAAGGACTTTTTCGGAGCCAGACAATGAGCAGTTCTTC. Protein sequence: CASSVRRTFSEPDNEQFF.

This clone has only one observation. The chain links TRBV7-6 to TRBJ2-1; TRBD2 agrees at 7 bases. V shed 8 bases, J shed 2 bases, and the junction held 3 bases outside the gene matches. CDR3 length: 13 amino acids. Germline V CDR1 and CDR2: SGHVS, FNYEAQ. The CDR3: CASGRGAYNEQFF. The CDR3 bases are TGTGCCAGCGGTCGGGGGGCCTACAATGAGCAGTTCTTC.

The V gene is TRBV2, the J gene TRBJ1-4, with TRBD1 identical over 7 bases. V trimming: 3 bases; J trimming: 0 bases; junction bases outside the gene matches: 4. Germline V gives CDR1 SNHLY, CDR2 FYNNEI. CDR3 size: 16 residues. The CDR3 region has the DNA TGTGCCAGCAGTGACAGGGGGGGAGCAACTAATGAAAAACTGTTTTTT. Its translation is CASSDRGGATNEKLFF.

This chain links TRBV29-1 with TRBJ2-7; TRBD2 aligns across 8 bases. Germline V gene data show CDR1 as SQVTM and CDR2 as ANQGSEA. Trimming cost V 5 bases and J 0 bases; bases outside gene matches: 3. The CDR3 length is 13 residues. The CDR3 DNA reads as TGCAGCGTTAATAGCGGGAACTCCTACGAGCAGTACTTC. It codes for CSVNSGNSYEQYF.

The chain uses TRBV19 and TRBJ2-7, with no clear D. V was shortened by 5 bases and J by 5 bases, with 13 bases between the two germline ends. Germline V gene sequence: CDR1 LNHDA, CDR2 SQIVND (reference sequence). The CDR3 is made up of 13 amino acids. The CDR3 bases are TGTGCCAGTAGTGACGGCCCGGCCGACGAGCAGTACTTC. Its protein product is CASSDGPADEQYF.

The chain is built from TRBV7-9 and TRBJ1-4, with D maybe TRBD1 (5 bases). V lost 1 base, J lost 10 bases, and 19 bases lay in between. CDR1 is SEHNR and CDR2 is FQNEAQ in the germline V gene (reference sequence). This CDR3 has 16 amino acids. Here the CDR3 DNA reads TGTGCCAGCAGCTTAGATCAGGGTACGCCTCGCGGAAAACTGTTTTTT. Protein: CASSLDQGTPRGKLFF.

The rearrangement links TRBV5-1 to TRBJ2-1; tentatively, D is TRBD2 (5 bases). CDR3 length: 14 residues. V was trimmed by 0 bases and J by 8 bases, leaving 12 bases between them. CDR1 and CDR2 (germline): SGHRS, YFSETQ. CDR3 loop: CASSLEKDLDEQFF. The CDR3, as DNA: TGCGCCAGCAGCTTGGAGAAGGACTTGGATGAGCAGTTCTTC.

CDR3 in amino acids: CASSLGKGGGDQETQYF. The CDR3 coding sequence is TGTGCCAGCAGCTTGGGTAAGGGGGGTGGGGATCAAGAGACCCAGTACTTC. The chain is built from TRBV5-7 and TRBJ2-5, with D possibly called TRBD1 or TRBD2 (6 bases each). TRBV5-7 is recorded as an ORF, its role being uncertain. The CDR3 is 17 amino acids. V lost 0 bases and J lost 2, with 17 bases in between.

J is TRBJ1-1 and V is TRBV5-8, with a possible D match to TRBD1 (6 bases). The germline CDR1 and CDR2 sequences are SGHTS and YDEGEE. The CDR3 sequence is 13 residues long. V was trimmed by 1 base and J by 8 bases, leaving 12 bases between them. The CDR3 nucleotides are TGTGCCAGCAGCTTGACAGGGTGGGGGGAAGCTTTCTTT. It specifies CASSLTGWGEAFF.

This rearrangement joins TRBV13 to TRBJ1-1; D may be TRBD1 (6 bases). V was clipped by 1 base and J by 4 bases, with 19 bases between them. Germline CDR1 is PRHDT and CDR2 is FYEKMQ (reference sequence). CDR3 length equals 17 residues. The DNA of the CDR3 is TGTGCCAGCAGCTTAGAAGGGGACGGGGGGCCAAGCACTGAAGCTTTCTTT. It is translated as CASSLEGDGGPSTEAFF.

The CDR3 bases are TGTGCCAGCAGTGACGGCAGGGGATTTGAGCAGTACTTC. Translated: CASSDGRGFEQYF. The rearrangement links TRBV6-5 to TRBJ2-7, with D perhaps matching TRBD1 (6 bases). This CDR3 is 13 amino acids long. Trimming took 5 bases from V and 7 from J, leaving 15 bases between them. Germline V gives CDR1 MNHEY, CDR2 SVGAGI.

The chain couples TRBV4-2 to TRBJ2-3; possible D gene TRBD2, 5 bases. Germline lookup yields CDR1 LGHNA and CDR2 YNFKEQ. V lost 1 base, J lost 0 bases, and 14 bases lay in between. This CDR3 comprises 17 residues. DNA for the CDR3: TGTGCCAGCAGCCAAGTCCCAACGGGGTCTAGCACAGATACGCAGTATTTT. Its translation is CASSQVPTGSSTDTQYF.

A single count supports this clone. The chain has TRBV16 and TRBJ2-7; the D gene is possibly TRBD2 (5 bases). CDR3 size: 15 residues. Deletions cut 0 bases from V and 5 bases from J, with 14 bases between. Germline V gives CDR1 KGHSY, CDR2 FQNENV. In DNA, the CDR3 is TGTGCCAGCAGCCAATCGGTTATCACGGAGGACGAGCAGTACTTC. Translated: CASSQSVITEDEQYF.

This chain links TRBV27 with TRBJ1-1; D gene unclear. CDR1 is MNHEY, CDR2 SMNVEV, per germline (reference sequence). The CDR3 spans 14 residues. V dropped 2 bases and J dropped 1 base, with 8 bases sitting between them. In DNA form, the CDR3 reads TGTGCCAGCAGTTTAGGGCAGGCGAACACTGAAGCTTTCTTT. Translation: CASSLGQANTEAFF.

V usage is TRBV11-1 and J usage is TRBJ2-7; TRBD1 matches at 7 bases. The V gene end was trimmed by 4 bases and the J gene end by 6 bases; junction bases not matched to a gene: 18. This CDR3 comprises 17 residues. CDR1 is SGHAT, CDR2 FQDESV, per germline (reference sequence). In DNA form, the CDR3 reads TGTGCCAGCAGCTCAAACACATGGGACAGTCGGGATCTCGAGCAGTACTTC. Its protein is CASSSNTWDSRDLEQYF.

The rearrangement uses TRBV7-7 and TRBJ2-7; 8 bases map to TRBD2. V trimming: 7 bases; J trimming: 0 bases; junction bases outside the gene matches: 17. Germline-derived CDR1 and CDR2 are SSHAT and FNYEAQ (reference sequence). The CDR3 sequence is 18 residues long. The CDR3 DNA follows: TGTGCCAGCACCCCTTCGGGTCGGGCGGGGGGACTCTCCTACGAGCAGTACTTC. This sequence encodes CASTPSGRAGGLSYEQYF. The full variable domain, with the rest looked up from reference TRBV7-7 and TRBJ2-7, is GAGVSQSPRYKVTKRGQDVTLRCDPISSHATLYWYQQALGQGPEFLTYFNYEAQPDKSGLPSDRFSAERPEGSISTLTIQRTEQRDSAMYRCASTPSGRAGGLSYEQYFGPGTRLTVT.

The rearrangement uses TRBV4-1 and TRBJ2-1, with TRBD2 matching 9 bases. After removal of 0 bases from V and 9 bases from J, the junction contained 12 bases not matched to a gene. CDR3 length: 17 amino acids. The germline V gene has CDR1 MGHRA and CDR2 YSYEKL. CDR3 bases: TGCGCCAGCAGCCAAGATCGGGCGGGAGGGACGCTCCCTGAGCAGTTCTTC. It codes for CASSQDRAGGTLPEQFF.

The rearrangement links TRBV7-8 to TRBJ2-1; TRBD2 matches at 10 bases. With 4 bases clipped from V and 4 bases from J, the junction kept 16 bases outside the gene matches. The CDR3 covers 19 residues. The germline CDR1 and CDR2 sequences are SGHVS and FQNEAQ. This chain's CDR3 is CASSSLTPSGRAWYNEQFF. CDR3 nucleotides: TGTGCCAGCAGCTCACTTACTCCGAGCGGGAGGGCCTGGTACAATGAGCAGTTCTTC.

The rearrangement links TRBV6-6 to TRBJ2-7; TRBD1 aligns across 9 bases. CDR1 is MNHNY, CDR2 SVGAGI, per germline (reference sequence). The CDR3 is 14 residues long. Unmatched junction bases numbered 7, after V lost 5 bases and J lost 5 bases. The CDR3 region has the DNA TGTGCCAGCAGTACCCGGGACAGGGCCAACGAGCAGTACTTC. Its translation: CASSTRDRANEQYF.

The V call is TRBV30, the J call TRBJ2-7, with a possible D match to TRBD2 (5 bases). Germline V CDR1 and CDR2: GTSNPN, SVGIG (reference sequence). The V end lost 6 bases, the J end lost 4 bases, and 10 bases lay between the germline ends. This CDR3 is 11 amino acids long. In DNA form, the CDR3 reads TGTGCCTGCAGACGGGGATACGAGCAGTACTTC. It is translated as CACRRGYEQYF.

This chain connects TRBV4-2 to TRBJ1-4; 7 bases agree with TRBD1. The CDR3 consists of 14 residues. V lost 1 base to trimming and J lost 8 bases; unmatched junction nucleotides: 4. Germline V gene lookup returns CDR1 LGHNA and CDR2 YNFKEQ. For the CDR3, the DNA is TGTGCCAGCAGCCAAGGGACAGGAGACGAAAAACTGTTTTTT. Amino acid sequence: CASSQGTGDEKLFF.

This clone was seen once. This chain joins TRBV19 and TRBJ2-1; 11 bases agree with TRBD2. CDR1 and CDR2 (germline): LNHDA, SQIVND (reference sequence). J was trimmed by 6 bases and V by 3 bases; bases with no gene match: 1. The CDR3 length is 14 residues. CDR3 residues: CASSMGTSGNEQFF. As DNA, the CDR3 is TGTGCCAGTAGTATGGGGACTAGCGGCAATGAGCAGTTCTTC.

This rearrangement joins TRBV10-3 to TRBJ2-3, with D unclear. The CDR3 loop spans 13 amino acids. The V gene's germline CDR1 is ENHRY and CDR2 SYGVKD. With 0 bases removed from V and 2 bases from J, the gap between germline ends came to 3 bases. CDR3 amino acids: CAISESFTDTQYF. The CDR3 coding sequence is TGTGCCATCAGTGAGTCTTTCACAGATACGCAGTATTTT.

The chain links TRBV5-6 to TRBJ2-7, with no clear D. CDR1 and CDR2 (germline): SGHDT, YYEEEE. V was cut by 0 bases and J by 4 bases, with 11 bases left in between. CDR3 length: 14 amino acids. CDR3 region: CASSLEIGSYEQYF. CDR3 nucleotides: TGTGCCAGCAGCTTGGAGATCGGATCGTACGAGCAGTACTTC.

CDR3 nucleotides: TGTGCCAGCAGCTTAACAGGCACAGATACGCAGTATTTT. It yields the protein CASSLTGTDTQYF. The gene calls are TRBV7-3 and TRBJ2-3; D is unresolved. The germline V gene encodes CDR1 SGHTA and CDR2 FQGTGA. V gave up 0 bases and J gave up 1 base, with 2 bases separating them. The CDR3 loop spans 13 amino acids.

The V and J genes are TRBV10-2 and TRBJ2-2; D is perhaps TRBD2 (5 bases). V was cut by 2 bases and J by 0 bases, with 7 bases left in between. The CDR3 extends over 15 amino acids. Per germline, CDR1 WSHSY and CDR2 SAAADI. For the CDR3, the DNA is TGCGCCAGCAGTGAGACGGGGTCGAACACCGGGGAGCTGTTTTTT. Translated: CASSETGSNTGELFF.

The CDR3, as DNA: TGCGCCAGCAGCTCCCGACAGCCCTACGAGCAGTACTTC. This codes for CASSSRQPYEQYF. The chain has TRBV5-1 and TRBJ2-7, with D possibly being TRBD1 (5 bases). CDR1 is SGHRS and CDR2 is YFSETQ in the germline V gene. The V end was cut by 3 bases, the J end by 2 bases, with 9 bases between. The CDR3 consists of 13 residues.

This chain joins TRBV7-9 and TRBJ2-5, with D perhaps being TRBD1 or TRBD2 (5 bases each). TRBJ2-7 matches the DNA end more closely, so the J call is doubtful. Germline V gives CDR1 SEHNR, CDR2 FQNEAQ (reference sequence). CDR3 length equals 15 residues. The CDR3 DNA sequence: TGTGCCAGCAGCTTCCTCCGGGACCGGGCCGACGAGCAGTACTTC. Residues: CASSFLRDRADEQYF.

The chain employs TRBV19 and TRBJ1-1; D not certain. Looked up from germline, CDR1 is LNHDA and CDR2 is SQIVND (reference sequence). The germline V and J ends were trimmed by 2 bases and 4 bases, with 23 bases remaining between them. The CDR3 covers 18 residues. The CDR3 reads CASSIRPDTYMGITEAFF. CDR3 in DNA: TGTGCCAGTAGTATAAGACCGGATACCTACATGGGGATCACTGAAGCTTTCTTT. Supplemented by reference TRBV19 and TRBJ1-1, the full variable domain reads DGGITQSPKYLFRKEGQNVTLSCEQNLNHDAMYWYRQDPGQGLRLIYYSQIVNDFQKGDIAEGYSVSREKKESFPLTVTSAQKNPTAFYLCASSIRPDTYMGITEAFFGQGTRLTVV.

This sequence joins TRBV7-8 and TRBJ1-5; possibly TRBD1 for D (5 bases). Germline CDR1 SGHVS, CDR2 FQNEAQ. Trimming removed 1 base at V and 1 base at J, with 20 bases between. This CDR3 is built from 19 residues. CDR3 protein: CASSLDWSGLGLSNQPQHF. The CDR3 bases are TGTGCCAGCAGCTTAGATTGGTCGGGGCTGGGGTTAAGCAATCAGCCCCAGCATTTT.

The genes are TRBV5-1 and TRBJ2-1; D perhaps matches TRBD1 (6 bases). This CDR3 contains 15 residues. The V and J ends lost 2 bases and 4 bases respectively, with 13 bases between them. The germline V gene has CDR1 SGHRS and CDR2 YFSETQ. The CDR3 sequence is CASSLGGLPYNEQFF. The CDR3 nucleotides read TGCGCCAGCAGCTTAGGGGGTCTGCCTTACAATGAGCAGTTCTTC. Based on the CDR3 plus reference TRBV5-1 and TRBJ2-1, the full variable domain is KAGVTQTPRYLIKTRGQQVTLSCSPISGHRSVSWYQQTPGQGLQFLFEYFSETQRNKGNFPGRFSGRQFSNSRSEMNVSTLELGDSALYLCASSLGGLPYNEQFFGPGTRLTVL.

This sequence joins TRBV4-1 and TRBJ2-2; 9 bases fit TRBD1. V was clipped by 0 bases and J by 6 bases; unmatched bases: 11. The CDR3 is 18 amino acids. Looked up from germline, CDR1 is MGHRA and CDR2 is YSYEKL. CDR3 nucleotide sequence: TGCGCCAGCAGCCAAGAACCCGGGACAGGGATTGGTCCCGGGGAGCTGTTTTTT. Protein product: CASSQEPGTGIGPGELFF.